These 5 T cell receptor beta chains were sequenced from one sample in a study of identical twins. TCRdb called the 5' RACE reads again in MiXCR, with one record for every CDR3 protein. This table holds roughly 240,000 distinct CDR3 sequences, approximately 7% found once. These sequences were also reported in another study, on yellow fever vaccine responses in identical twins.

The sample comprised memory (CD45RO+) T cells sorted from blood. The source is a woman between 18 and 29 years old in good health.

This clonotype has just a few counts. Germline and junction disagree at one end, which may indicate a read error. CDR3 nucleotide sequence: TGTGCCAGCAGTTGGACCTCCAACGAGCAGTACTTC. It yields the protein CASSWTSNEQYF. The chain combines TRBV2 with TRBJ2-7; D ambiguous. This CDR3 spans 12 amino acids. Germline CDR1 SNHLY, CDR2 FYNNEI.

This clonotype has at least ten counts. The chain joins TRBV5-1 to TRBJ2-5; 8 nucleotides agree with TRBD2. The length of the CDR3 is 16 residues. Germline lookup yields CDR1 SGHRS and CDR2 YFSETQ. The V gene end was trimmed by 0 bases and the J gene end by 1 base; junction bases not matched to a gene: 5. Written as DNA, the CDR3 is TGCGCCAGCAGCTTGGCTGAGCGGGGGCCCCAAGAGACCCAGTACTTC. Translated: CASSLAERGPQETQYF.

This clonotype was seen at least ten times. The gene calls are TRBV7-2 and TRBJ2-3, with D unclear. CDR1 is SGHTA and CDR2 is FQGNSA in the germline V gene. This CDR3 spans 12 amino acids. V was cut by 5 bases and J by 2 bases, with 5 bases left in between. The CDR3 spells CASSALTDTQYF. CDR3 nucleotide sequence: TGTGCCAGCAGCGCGCTCACAGATACGCAGTATTTT. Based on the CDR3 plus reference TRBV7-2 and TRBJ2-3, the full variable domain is GAGVSQSPSNKVTEKGKDVELRCDPISGHTALYWYRQSLGQGLEFLIYFQGNSAPDKSGLPSDRFSAERTGGSVSTLTIQRTQQEDSAVYLCASSALTDTQYFGPGTRLTVL.

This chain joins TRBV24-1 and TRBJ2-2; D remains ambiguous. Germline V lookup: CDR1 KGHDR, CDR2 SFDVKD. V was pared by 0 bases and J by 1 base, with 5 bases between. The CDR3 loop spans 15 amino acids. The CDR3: CATSDLWGNTGELFF. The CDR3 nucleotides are TGTGCCACCAGTGATTTGTGGGGGAACACCGGGGAGCTGTTTTTT.

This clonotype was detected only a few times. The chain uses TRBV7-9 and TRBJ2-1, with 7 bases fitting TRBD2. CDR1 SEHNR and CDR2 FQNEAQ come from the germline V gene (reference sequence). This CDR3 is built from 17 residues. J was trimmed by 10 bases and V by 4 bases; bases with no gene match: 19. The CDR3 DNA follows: TGTGCCAGCAGCTACCCGCCCGGGACTACACGCAAGCACGAGCAGTTCTTC. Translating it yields CASSYPPGTTRKHEQFF.